Below, 14 T cell receptor beta chains from the same sample are listed, as sequenced in a study of T cell responses to AZD1222 COVID-19 vaccine. Sequencing was performed with immunoSEQ multiplex PCR; in TCRdb, only in-frame clones are kept and a portion is missing. The repertoire holds approximately 130,000 clones, over 75% seen once, with around 8.3% in the top ten. The sample consisted of peripheral blood, taken 28 days after the second dose of the MenACWY control vaccine. These receptors originate from an adult who received the MenACWY meningococcal vaccine as a control.

This chain joins TRBV5-6 and TRBJ1-6; TRBD1 aligns across 7 bases. Unmatched junction bases numbered 10, after V lost 4 bases and J lost 6 bases. The CDR3 is 16 amino acids. The V gene's germline CDR1 is SGHDT and CDR2 YYEEEE. CDR3 sequence reads: CASSVGRGQGNSPLHF. CDR3 sequence (DNA): TGTGCCAGCAGCGTTGGTAGGGGGCAGGGTAATTCACCCCTCCACTTT.

The rearrangement links TRBV5-4 to TRBJ2-6; TRBD1 aligns across 7 bases. Trimming cost V 3 bases and J 1 base; bases outside gene matches: 13. Per germline, CDR1 SGHNT and CDR2 YYREEE (reference sequence). CDR3 length: 19 residues. This CDR3 is CASSSKIRTGGSGANVLTF. The CDR3 DNA is TGTGCCAGCAGCTCTAAGATTCGGACAGGTGGATCTGGGGCCAACGTCCTGACTTTC.

The chain employs TRBV27 and TRBJ1-1, with D tentatively TRBD1 (5 bases). V was cut by 2 bases and J by 1 base, with 11 bases left in between. The CDR3 is 15 residues long. Germline CDR1 and CDR2: MNHEY and SMNVEV (reference sequence). CDR3 in DNA: TGTGCCAGCAGTTTAAGGTGGGGGACGAACACTGAAGCTTTCTTT. Amino acid sequence: CASSLRWGTNTEAFF.

The gene calls are TRBV11-2 and TRBJ1-5; D remains ambiguous. The V end was cut by 2 bases, the J end by 6 bases, with 14 bases between. The CDR3 has 15 amino acids. CDR1 SGHAT and CDR2 FQNNGV come from the germline V gene. The CDR3 here is CASSLTQPSSQPQHF. The CDR3 DNA reads as TGTGCCAGCAGCTTAACCCAGCCCAGTAGTCAGCCCCAGCATTTT.

The chain employs TRBV30 and TRBJ1-1, with D unresolved. From germline, CDR1 is GTSNPN and CDR2 SVGIG (reference sequence). Trimming pared 6 bases from V and 1 base from J, leaving 12 bases between. The CDR3 loop spans 13 amino acids. CDR3: CACGASPNTEAFF. Here the CDR3 DNA reads TGTGCCTGCGGAGCCAGCCCGAACACTGAAGCTTTCTTT. The full variable domain, with the rest looked up from reference TRBV30 and TRBJ1-1, is SQTIHQWPATLVQPVGSPLSLECTVEGTSNPNLYWYRQAAGRGLQLLFYSVGIGQISSEVPQNLSASRPQDRQFILSSKKLLLSDSGFYLCACGASPNTEAFFGQGTRLTVV.

The J gene is TRBJ1-4, the V gene TRBV30; D gene ambiguous. This CDR3 contains 15 residues. V lost 1 base to trimming and J lost 7 bases, with 16 bases between them. Germline V CDR1 and CDR2: GTSNPN, SVGIG (reference sequence). CDR3 coding DNA: TGTGCCTGGAGTGCCCAGCTATCCCCGAGTGAAAAACTGTTTTTT. Translating gives CAWSAQLSPSEKLFF.

This sequence joins TRBV24-1 and TRBJ2-5; TRBD2 agrees at 10 bases. V gave up 7 bases and J gave up 4 bases; unmatched junction bases: 2. Germline lookup yields CDR1 KGHDR and CDR2 SFDVKD. The CDR3 is 13 residues long. The CDR3 reads CATSLAGAETQYF. The CDR3 nucleotides are TGTGCCACCAGCCTAGCGGGAGCAGAGACCCAGTACTTC.

The V and J genes are TRBV5-6 and TRBJ1-1; D is perhaps TRBD1 (6 bases). In germline, CDR1 is SGHDT, CDR2 YYEEEE. This CDR3 is built from 14 residues. Trimming cost V 4 bases and J 3 bases, with 13 bases left between them. The CDR3 here is CASSADRFYTEAFF. The CDR3 nucleotides read TGTGCCAGCAGCGCCGACAGGTTTTACACTGAAGCTTTCTTT.

V gene TRBV6-1 combines with J gene TRBJ1-6, with TRBD1 as a possible D gene (5 bases). CDR1 MNHNS and CDR2 SASEGT come from the germline V gene. The CDR3 is 15 residues long. V gave up 2 bases and J gave up 9 bases, with 14 bases separating them. In DNA form, the CDR3 reads TGTGCCAGCAGTGAACTCCAGGGTCTGAGTTCACCCCTCCACTTT. Translating it yields CASSELQGLSSPLHF.

V is TRBV27 and J is TRBJ1-6, with 7 positions matching TRBD1. This CDR3 is built from 14 residues. Trimming removed 6 bases from V and 5 bases from J; junction bases left unmatched: 4. Germline-derived CDR1 and CDR2 are MNHEY and SMNVEV (reference sequence). CDR3 sequence: CASRPGTDNSPLHF. Here the CDR3 DNA reads TGTGCCAGCAGACCCGGGACAGATAATTCACCCCTCCACTTT.

This clone was seen only once. In DNA form, the CDR3 reads TGTGCCACCAACGGGGGCCACACCAACACTGAAGCTTTCTTT. Protein product: CATNGGHTNTEAFF. The gene calls are TRBV28 and TRBJ1-1, with a weak D call TRBD1 (6 bases). CDR3 length: 14 residues. V was cut by 10 bases and J by 2 bases, with 17 bases left in between. Germline V gene data show CDR1 as MDHEN and CDR2 as SYDVKM. Supplemented by reference TRBV28 and TRBJ1-1, the full variable domain reads DVKVTQSSRYLVKRTGEKVFLECVQDMDHENMFWYRQDPGLGLRLIYFSYDVKMKEKGDIPEGYSVSREKKERFSLILESASTNQTSMYLCATNGGHTNTEAFFGQGTRLTVV.

The gene calls are TRBV14 and TRBJ1-1; D is unresolved. The V gene's germline CDR1 is SGHDN and CDR2 FVKESK. Trimming stripped 3 bases from V and 5 bases from J, with 13 bases between. The CDR3 extends over 14 amino acids. The CDR3 protein is CASSHSGMGTEAFF. DNA for the CDR3: TGTGCCAGCAGCCACTCTGGGATGGGAACTGAAGCTTTCTTT.

The chain is built from TRBV29-1 and TRBJ1-1; D is possibly TRBD1 (5 bases). V lost 3 bases to trimming and J lost 11 bases, with 7 bases between them. CDR3 length: 9 amino acids. Per the germline V gene, CDR1 is SQVTM and CDR2 is ANQGSEA. CDR3 residues: CSVDGAAFF. The CDR3 region has the DNA TGCAGCGTTGATGGGGCTGCTTTCTTT. The full variable domain, with the rest looked up from reference TRBV29-1 and TRBJ1-1, is SAVISQKPSRDICQRGTSLTIQCQVDSQVTMMFWYRQQPGQSLTLIATANQGSEATYESGFVIDKFPISRPNLTFSTLTVSNMSPEDSSIYLCSVDGAAFFGQGTRLTVV.

This clone was detected only once. The chain carries TRBV5-6 and TRBJ1-2; 7 positions match TRBD1. CDR3 length: 13 amino acids. Germline V CDR1 and CDR2: SGHDT, YYEEEE. V lost 5 bases and J lost 4; bases outside the gene matches: 5. The chain's CDR3 is CASREGQLYGYTF. In DNA form, the CDR3 reads TGTGCCAGCAGGGAGGGACAGCTCTATGGCTACACCTTC.